This T cell receptor (beta chain) was sequenced for a study of blood T cells in healthy people across ages (dated by TCRdb to about 2015). For the wider study: In model experiments, roughly one uniquely barcoded TCR beta cDNA molecule per two T cells was captured by template switching. Using the same blood draw, the study looked at two additional independent replicas of 1 million unique cDNA reads for two donors, one aged 18 to 29 and the other aged 80 or older. The study measured age-related changes in TCR beta repertoire diversity using deep sequencing normalized with unique cDNA molecular identifiers. To avoid experimental bias, donors of different ages were randomly spread across the sequencing lanes. Donors were grouped into four age groups: young (average about 15 years), middle-aged (around 39), aged (approximately 58) and long-lived (approximately 78). What the authors observed across the whole study: Donor CMV infection status was unknown, potentially confounding age-related changes in expanded clonotypes. As age increased, observed TCR beta diversity per million T cells dropped in a roughly linear way, and a significant reduction was already evident by age approximately 40. The long-lived group showed more naive CD4+ T cells, fewer expanded clones and increased TCR diversity than the aged group, suggesting age selection. Total diversity estimates from one million sequenced T cells were considered lower bounds and underestimates. A strong correlation was found between observed TCR beta diversity and the percentage of naive T cells measured by flow cytometry. Because profiling used bulk unsorted PBMCs, naive and antigen-experienced compartments could not be compared conclusively.

The receptor library was made with 5' RACE. Sequenced on an Illumina HiSeq 2500. A second PCR of about 7 to 12 cycles was run with a J-beta primer mix and a sample-barcoded 5' primer. Each TCR beta cDNA molecule received a unique molecular identifier from a template-switch 5' adaptor carrying 12 random nucleotides. At least 2.5 million CDR3-containing paired-end reads were obtained from each sample. The Mint cDNA synthesis kit, primed by a TRBC-specific oligonucleotide, was used to synthesize first-strand cDNA from all RNA. After uracil-DNA glycosylase treatment, a first 18-cycle PCR used universal primers M1SS and BC2_uni_R on all cDNA. The paper's data handling went like this. For normalization, 1 million high-quality reads, each with a distinct molecular identifier, were randomly selected from each sample. Reads sharing molecular identifiers were discarded rather than binned into consensus sequences. CDR3 identification, clonotype clustering and error correction used MiTCR with a Q25 quality threshold and the strictest error-elimination algorithm. A nonparametric unseen species model with Euler transformation was used to estimate a lower bound on total TCR beta diversity. The public reads were quality trimmed at Q25 with fastp and then assembled into clones with MiXCR by TCRdb, keeping productive beta chains. Rows with a matching CDR3 protein are joined into one entry that keeps the most common DNA and genes. V and J calls and clone size were set by TCRdb, not the authors. This sample is represented by roughly 730,000 distinct CDR3 sequences; just over 55% of them were singletons. Around 25% of the sample rests with the top ten.

Donors were a few dozen systemically healthy Caucasian individuals from Russia aged roughly 6 to 90 years. Around 9.9 milliliters of peripheral blood were collected from each donor into EDTA-treated Vacutainer tubes. Ficoll-Paque density-gradient centrifugation was used to isolate PBMCs, with at least 7 million obtained per sample. Trizol reagent was used to extract total RNA from the PBMCs, yielding at least 6 micrograms per sample. The percentages of naive CD45RAhigh/CD27high T cells were determined by flow cytometry on a PBMC aliquot from every donor. The CDR3 runs 14 amino acids, cysteine and phenylalanine included. Kept here is only the CDR3 DNA, which spans 42 bases and is read in frame from base 1. The germline V gene gives CDR1 as SGDLS and CDR2 as YYNGEE. Comment on this clonotype: The target of this receptor is not known. One end of the junction varies from germline; a read error may be responsible.

The receptor's source is a man in his forties or fifties in good health. Sequencing used blood. This sequence uses TRBV9 and TRBJ2-5, with 8 bases aligning to TRBD2. The DNA sequence follows: TGTGCCAGCAGCGTCAGCGGGAGCCAAGAGACCCGGTACTTC. Translated, this is CASSVSGSQETRYF. When the CDR3 is completed using the reference TRBV9 and TRBJ2-5 genes on either side, the full variable domain is DSGVTQTPKHLITATGQRVTLRCSPRSGDLSVYWYQQSLDQGLQFLIQYYNGEERAKGNILERFSAQQFPDLHSELNLSSLELGDSALYFCASSVSGSQETRYFGPGTRLLVL.